The T cell receptor (beta chain) under discussion was sequenced for a study of OX40 agonist ivuxolimab in advanced cancers. In the study overall: Patients undergoing dose escalation presented with hepatocellular carcinoma, melanoma, renal cell or head and neck cancer. The mean age was roughly 60 years, ranging from about 23 to 79, with 65% to 90% of participants male.

Clones were read by immunoSEQ multiplex PCR, and TCRdb kept only the in-frame ones, dropping some. This table holds some 45,000 clones, around 80% found once. Systemic immunosuppression or autoimmune disease history was grounds to exclude patients. This specimen was CD4+ or CD8+ T cells sorted from blood, taken in a trial of the OX40 agonist ivuxolimab. The TCR was taken from an adult with an advanced solid tumor such as melanoma, head and neck, liver or kidney cancer.

The CDR3 bases are TGTGCCAGCAGTTTAATGGCGGGAGGACCCTTTTTTACCACCTACGAGCAGTACTTC. This encodes CASSLMAGGPFFTTYEQYF. The chain has TRBV28 and TRBJ2-7; TRBD2 matches 8 bases. The CDR3 spans 19 residues. Per the germline V gene, CDR1 is MDHEN and CDR2 is SYDVKM. Trimming at V came to 2 bases and at J to 2 bases, leaving 17 bases not matched to a gene. Full variable domain (outside the CDR3, taken from reference TRBV28 and TRBJ2-7): DVKVTQSSRYLVKRTGEKVFLECVQDMDHENMFWYRQDPGLGLRLIYFSYDVKMKEKGDIPEGYSVSREKKERFSLILESASTNQTSMYLCASSLMAGGPFFTTYEQYFGPGTRLTVT.